These T cell receptor beta chains were read from a single sample in a study of blood T cells in healthy people across ages. TCRdb itself ran the 5' RACE reads through MiXCR, one entry per CDR3 protein. The table includes 1.8 million or so distinct CDR3 sequences, about two fifths detected once. The sample comprised blood. The receptor source for this set is a human donor in good health. Each CDR3 is given with its conserved first and last residue. A D gene is named only where the DNA matches it firmly. Clone size is shown for a subset of rows, as once, few, many or a class of expanded clone.

v_gene,j_gene,len,d_gene,abundance,CDR3aa,CDR3nt
TRBV18,TRBJ2-7,14,-,-,CASSPELVEYEQYF,TGTGCCAGCTCACCAGAGTTAGTTGAGTACGAGCAGTACTTC
TRBV6-2/TRBV6-3,TRBJ2-1,13,-,-,CASSYVGAVSRFF,TGTGCCAGCAGTTACGTGGGGGCGGTTTCTCGGTTCTTC
TRBV5-4,TRBJ1-2,16,TRBD1,-,CASSTPTGGFDYGYTF,TGTGCCAGCAGCACTCCGACAGGGGGCTTCGACTATGGCTACACCTTC
TRBV6-2/TRBV6-3,TRBJ2-7,15,-,-,CASSPVVRYGYEQYF,TGTGCCAGCAGTCCCGTAGTGCGATACGGATACGAGCAGTACTTC
TRBV5-1,TRBJ2-6,15,-,-,CASSFIGAGANVLTF,TGCGCCAGCAGCTTTATTGGGGCTGGGGCCAACGTCCTGACTTTC
TRBV15,TRBJ2-3,17,TRBD2,-,CATSNSGDLTSTDTQYF,TGTGCCACCAGCAATAGCGGGGATTTAACTAGCACAGATACGCAGTATTTT
TRBV11-1,TRBJ2-1,13,-,-,CASSLGIHNEQFF,TGTGCCAGCAGCCTCGGAATTCACAATGAGCAGTTCTTC
TRBV7-2,TRBJ2-7,14,TRBD2,-,CASSRAGRPYEQYF,TGTGCCAGCAGCCGAGCGGGACGGCCCTACGAGCAGTACTTC
TRBV9,TRBJ1-2,15,-,few,CASSVGEGGNYGYTF,TGTGCCAGCAGCGTCGGAGAGGGAGGAAACTATGGCTACACCTTC
TRBV4-2,TRBJ1-1,13,-,-,CASSQAIDTEAFF,TGTGCCAGCAGCCAAGCGATCGACACTGAAGCTTTCTTT
TRBV20-1,TRBJ2-1,13,TRBD2,-,CSASPSGGAEQFF,TGCAGTGCTAGCCCTAGCGGGGGGGCCGAGCAGTTCTTC
TRBV9,TRBJ1-5,14,-,few,CASSVGLNNQPQHF,TGTGCCAGCAGCGTAGGTCTCAACAATCAGCCCCAGCATTTT
TRBV3-1,TRBJ1-2,17,TRBD1,-,CASSQDERTGLYYGYTF,TGTGCCAGCAGCCAAGATGAAAGGACAGGGCTATACTATGGCTACACCTTC
TRBV6-1,TRBJ2-2,13,TRBD1,-,CASVTGDTGELFF,TGTGCCAGCGTAACAGGGGACACCGGGGAGCTGTTTTTT
TRBV20-1,TRBJ1-2,14,TRBD1,-,CSAFGGTGFYGYTF,TGCAGTGCTTTCGGCGGGACAGGGTTCTATGGCTACACCTTC
TRBV11-2,TRBJ2-1,15,-,many,CASSSTLSSYNEQFF,TGTGCCAGCAGCTCCACATTGAGCTCCTACAATGAGCAGTTCTTC
TRBV5-1,TRBJ1-2,14,TRBD1,few,CASRSQTGTGGYTF,TGCGCCAGCCGATCCCAGACAGGGACGGGTGGCTACACCTTC
TRBV19,TRBJ1-2,15,-,-,CASRRHRDGGYGYTF,TGTGCCAGTAGGCGGCATCGGGACGGTGGCTATGGCTACACCTTC
TRBV7-6,TRBJ2-5,16,TRBD2,-,CASSNTPAGGQETQYF,TGTGCCAGCAGCAACACGCCTGCGGGGGGTCAAGAGACCCAGTACTTC
TRBV2,TRBJ2-1,12,-,-,CASTSRGNEQFF,TGTGCCAGCACCTCACGAGGGAATGAGCAGTTCTTC
TRBV7-6,TRBJ2-5,16,-,few,CASSRGVTADQETQYF,TGTGCCAGCTCACGGGGTGTAACGGCAGATCAAGAGACCCAGTACTTC
TRBV5-4,TRBJ2-3,15,-,-,CASSLNREIADTQYF,TGTGCCAGCAGCTTGAATAGGGAGATTGCAGATACGCAGTATTTT
TRBV12-3/TRBV12-4,TRBJ2-3,14,-,-,CASYAGTLGDTQYF,TGTGCCAGTTACGCCGGGACCCTGGGGGATACGCAGTATTTT
TRBV10-3,TRBJ2-6,17,-,many,CASTGKQSSSGANVLTF,TGTGCCAGCACAGGAAAACAAAGCAGCTCTGGGGCCAACGTCCTGACTTTC
TRBV6-6,TRBJ1-2,15,TRBD1,-,CASSPWDRESVGYTF,TGTGCCAGCAGTCCCTGGGACAGGGAATCTGTGGGCTACACCTTC
TRBV4-2,TRBJ1-5,15,-,-,CASSQPEQGSQPQHF,TGTGCCAGCAGCCAACCGGAACAGGGCAGTCAGCCCCAGCATTTT
TRBV20-1,TRBJ2-1,14,TRBD1,few,CSAEYGTGNNEQFF,TGCAGTGCGGAGTATGGGACAGGGAACAATGAGCAGTTCTTC
TRBV10-3,TRBJ2-3,15,TRBD1,few,CAIGTGTGSGDTQYF,TGTGCCATCGGAACCGGGACAGGGAGTGGAGATACGCAGTATTTT
TRBV11-2,TRBJ1-4,17,TRBD1,-,CASSLDWDSATNEKLFF,TGTGCCAGCAGCTTAGATTGGGACAGTGCAACTAATGAAAAACTGTTTTTT
TRBV2,TRBJ2-2,15,TRBD1,-,CASSEWDRNTGELFF,TGTGCCAGCAGTGAATGGGACAGAAACACCGGGGAGCTGTTTTTT
TRBV20-1,TRBJ1-2,13,-,few,CSARSSQGPGYTF,TGCAGTGCTAGATCATCCCAGGGCCCTGGCTACACCTTC
TRBV20-1,TRBJ2-1,16,TRBD2,-,CSATSGGSSSYNEQFF,TGCAGTGCTACTAGCGGGGGGTCGAGCTCCTACAATGAGCAGTTCTTC
TRBV28,TRBJ1-2,13,TRBD1,few,CASSRQGLGGYTF,TGTGCCAGCAGTAGACAGGGTTTGGGTGGCTACACCTTC
TRBV28,TRBJ1-4,12,-,few,CASSLRNEKLFF,TGTGCCAGCAGTTTACGGAATGAAAAACTGTTTTTT
TRBV20-1,TRBJ2-1,15,-,-,CSASSGLAGINEQFF,TGCAGTGCTAGTTCGGGACTGGCGGGGATAAATGAGCAGTTCTTC
TRBV6-5,TRBJ2-1,13,-,many,CASSSTKSNEQFF,TGTGCCAGCAGTTCCACAAAAAGCAATGAGCAGTTCTTC
TRBV10-3,TRBJ2-7,15,-,-,CAISETGRSSYEQYF,TGTGCCATCAGTGAGACAGGGAGGAGCTCCTACGAGCAGTACTTC
TRBV7-2,TRBJ1-2,12,-,few,CASSLSHNGYTF,TGTGCCAGCAGCTTGAGCCACAATGGCTACACCTTC
TRBV6-5,TRBJ2-7,14,-,many,CASRTGQASYEQYF,TGTGCCAGCAGGACAGGTCAAGCCTCCTACGAGCAGTACTTC
TRBV7-9,TRBJ2-6,19,-,few,CASRPGRNPYYSGANVLTF,TGTGCCAGCAGACCGGGCCGTAACCCATACTATTCTGGGGCCAACGTCCTGACTTTC